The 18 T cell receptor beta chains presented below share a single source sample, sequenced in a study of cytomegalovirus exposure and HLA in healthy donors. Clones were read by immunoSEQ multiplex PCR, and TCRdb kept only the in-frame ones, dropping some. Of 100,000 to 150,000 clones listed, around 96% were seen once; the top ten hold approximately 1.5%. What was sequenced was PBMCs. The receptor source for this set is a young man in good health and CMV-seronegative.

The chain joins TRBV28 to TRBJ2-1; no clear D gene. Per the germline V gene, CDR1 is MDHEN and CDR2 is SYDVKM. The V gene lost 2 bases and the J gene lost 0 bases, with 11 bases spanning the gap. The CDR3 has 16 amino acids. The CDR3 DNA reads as TGTGCCAGCAGTTTAGCGTCGCGAAGCTCCTACAATGAGCAGTTCTTC. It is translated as CASSLASRSSYNEQFF.

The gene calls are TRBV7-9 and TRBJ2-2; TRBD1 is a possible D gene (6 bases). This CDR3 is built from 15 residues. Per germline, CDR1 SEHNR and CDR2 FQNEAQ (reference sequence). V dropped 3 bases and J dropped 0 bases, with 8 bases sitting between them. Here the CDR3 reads CASSFGTPNTGELFF. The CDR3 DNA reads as TGTGCCAGCAGCTTCGGGACACCGAACACCGGGGAGCTGTTTTTT.

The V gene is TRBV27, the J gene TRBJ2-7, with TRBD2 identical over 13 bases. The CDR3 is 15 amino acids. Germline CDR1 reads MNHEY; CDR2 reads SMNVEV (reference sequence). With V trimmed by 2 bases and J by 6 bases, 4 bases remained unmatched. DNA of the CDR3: TGTGCCAGCAGTTTAGGGGGACTAGCGGGATCCGAGCAGTACTTC. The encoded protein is CASSLGGLAGSEQYF.

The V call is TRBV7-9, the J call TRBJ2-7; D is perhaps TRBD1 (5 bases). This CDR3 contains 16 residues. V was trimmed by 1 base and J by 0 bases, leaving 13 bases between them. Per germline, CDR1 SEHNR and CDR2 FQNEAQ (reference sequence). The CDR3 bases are TGTGCCAGCAGCTTAGAGGTCGGACAAACCTCCTACGAGCAGTACTTC. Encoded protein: CASSLEVGQTSYEQYF. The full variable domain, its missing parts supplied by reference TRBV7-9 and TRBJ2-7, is DTGVSQNPRHKITKRGQNVTFRCDPISEHNRLYWYRQTLGQGPEFLTYFQNEAQLEKSRLLSDRFSAERPKGSFSTLEIQRTEQGDSAMYLCASSLEVGQTSYEQYFGPGTRLTVT.

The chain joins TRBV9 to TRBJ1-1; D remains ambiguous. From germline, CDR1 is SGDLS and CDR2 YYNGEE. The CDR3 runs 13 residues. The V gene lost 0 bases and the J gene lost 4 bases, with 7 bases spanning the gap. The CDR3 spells CASSVAVSTEAFF. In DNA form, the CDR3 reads TGTGCCAGCAGCGTAGCGGTGTCCACTGAAGCTTTCTTT.

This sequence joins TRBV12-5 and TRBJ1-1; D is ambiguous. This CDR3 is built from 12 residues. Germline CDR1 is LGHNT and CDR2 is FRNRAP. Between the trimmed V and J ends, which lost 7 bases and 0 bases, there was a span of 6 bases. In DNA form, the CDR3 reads TGTGCTAGTGAGGAGCTGAACACTGAAGCTTTCTTT. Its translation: CASEELNTEAFF.

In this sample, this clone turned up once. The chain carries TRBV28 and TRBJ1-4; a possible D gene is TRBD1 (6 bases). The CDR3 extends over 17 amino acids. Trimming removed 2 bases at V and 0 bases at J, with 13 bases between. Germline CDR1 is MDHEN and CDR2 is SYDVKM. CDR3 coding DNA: TGTGCCAGCAGTTTAATGGGGGCTTATTCAACTAATGAAAAACTGTTTTTT. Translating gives CASSLMGAYSTNEKLFF.

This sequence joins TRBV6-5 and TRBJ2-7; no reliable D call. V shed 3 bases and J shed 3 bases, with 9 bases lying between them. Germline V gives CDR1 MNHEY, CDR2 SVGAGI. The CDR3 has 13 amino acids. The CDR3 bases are TGTGCCAGCAGTTATGGGCGTTACTACGAGCAGTACTTC. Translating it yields CASSYGRYYEQYF.

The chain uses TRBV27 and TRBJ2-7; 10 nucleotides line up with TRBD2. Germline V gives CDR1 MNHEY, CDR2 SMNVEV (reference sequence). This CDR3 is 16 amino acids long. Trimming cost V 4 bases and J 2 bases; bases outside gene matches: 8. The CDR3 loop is CASSYSGTSVTYEQYF. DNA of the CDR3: TGTGCCAGCAGTTATTCCGGGACTAGCGTGACCTACGAGCAGTACTTC.

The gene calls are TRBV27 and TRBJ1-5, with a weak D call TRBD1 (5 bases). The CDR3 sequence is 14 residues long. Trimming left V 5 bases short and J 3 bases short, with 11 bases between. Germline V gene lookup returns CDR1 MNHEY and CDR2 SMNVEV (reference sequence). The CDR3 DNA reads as TGTGCCAGCAGTCCCGGACAAACCAATCAGCCCCAGCATTTT. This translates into CASSPGQTNQPQHF.

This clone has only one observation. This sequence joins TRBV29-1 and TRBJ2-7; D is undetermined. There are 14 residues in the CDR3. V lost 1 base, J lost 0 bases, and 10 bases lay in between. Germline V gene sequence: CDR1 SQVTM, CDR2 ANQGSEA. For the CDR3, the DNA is TGCAGCGTTGAAGCCGGGTCACCCTCCTACGAGCAGTACTTC. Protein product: CSVEAGSPSYEQYF.

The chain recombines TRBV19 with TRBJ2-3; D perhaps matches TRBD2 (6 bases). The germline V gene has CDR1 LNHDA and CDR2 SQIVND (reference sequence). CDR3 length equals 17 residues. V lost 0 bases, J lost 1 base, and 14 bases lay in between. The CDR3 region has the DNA TGTGCCAGTAGTATAGAGGACGGAGGGCGCGGCACAGATACGCAGTATTTT. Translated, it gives CASSIEDGGRGTDTQYF.

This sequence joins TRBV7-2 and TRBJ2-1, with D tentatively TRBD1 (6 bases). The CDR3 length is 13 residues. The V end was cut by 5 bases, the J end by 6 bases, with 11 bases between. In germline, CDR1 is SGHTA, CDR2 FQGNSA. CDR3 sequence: CASSTDRINEQFF. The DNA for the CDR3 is TGTGCCAGCAGCACTGACAGGATCAATGAGCAGTTCTTC.

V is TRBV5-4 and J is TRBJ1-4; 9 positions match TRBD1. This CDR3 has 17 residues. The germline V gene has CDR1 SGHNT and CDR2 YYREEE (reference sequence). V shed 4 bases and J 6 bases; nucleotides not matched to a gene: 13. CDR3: CASSRTLTGGSDEKLFF. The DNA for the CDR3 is TGTGCCAGCAGCCGCACCCTGACAGGGGGGTCGGATGAAAAACTGTTTTTT.

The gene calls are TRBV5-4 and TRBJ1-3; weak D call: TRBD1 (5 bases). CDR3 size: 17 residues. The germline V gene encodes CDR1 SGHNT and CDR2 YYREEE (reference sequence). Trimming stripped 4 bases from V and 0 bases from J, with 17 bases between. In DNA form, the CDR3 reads TGTGCCAGCAGCGGGGACTCTTACACTTACTCTGGAAACACCATATATTTT. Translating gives CASSGDSYTYSGNTIYF.

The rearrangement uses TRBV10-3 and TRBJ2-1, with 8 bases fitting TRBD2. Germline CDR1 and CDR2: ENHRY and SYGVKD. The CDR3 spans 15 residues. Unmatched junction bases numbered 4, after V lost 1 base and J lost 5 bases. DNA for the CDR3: TGTGCCATCAGTGAGTGGGGACTAGGTAACAATGAGCAGTTCTTC. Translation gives CAISEWGLGNNEQFF.

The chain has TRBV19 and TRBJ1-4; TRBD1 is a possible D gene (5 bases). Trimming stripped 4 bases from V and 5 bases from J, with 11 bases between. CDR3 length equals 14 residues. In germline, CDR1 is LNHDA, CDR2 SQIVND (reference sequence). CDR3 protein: CASSTSDRNEKLFF. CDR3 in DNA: TGTGCCAGTAGTACCTCAGACAGAAATGAAAAACTGTTTTTT.

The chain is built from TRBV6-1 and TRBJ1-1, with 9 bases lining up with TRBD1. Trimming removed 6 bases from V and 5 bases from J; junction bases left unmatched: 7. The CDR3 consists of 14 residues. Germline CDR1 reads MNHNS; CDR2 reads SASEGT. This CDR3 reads CASRNRGLMTEAFF. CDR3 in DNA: TGTGCCAGCAGGAACAGGGGGCTCATGACTGAAGCTTTCTTT.